A selection of T cell receptor beta chains follows, all from one sample in a study of graft-versus-host responses after intestinal transplantation. This table comes from immunoSEQ multiplex PCR, and its TCRdb copy is limited to in-frame clones, with some not included. This table holds about 120,000 clones, approximately 92% found once. Their antigen targets remain unknown. Sequencing was performed on unstimulated CD4+ T cells sorted from spleen or lymph node cells, taken before intestinal transplant. The source of these receptors is a human donor who received an intestinal transplant. Each CDR3 is given with its conserved first and last residue. Each record gives: clone size, J gene, D gene, V gene, CDR3 DNA, CDR3 protein. D genes are given only for firm matches. The size field is filled for only some rows; it gives once, few, many or a size class.

>few|TRBJ2-5|NA|TRBV20-1
TGCAGTGCTAGAGAAGAGACCCAGTACTTC
CSAREETQYF
>NA|TRBJ2-7|TRBD1|TRBV29-1
TGCAGCGCCCGGACAGGGCCCTACGAGCAGTACTTC
CSARTGPYEQYF
>NA|TRBJ1-1|NA|TRBV29-1
TGCAGCGTCGTTGTGTGGGGAGGGCGCAACACTGAAGCTTTCTTT
CSVVVWGGRNTEAFF
>NA|TRBJ2-3|NA|TRBV9
TGTGCCAGCGCGAGGGCCGGAGATACGCAGTATTTT
CASARAGDTQYF
>NA|TRBJ1-1|NA|TRBV7-6
TGTGCCAGCAGCTTATCCGGGCAGGGCTACACTGAAGCTTTCTTT
CASSLSGQGYTEAFF
>NA|TRBJ2-4|NA|TRBV19
TGTGCCAGTAGTATCGAGACATTGGTCGGCATTCAGTACTTC
CASSIETLVGIQYF
>NA|TRBJ2-7|TRBD2|TRBV18
TGTGCCAGCTCAACTAGCGGGAGTGGGTACGAGCAGTACTTC
CASSTSGSGYEQYF
>NA|TRBJ1-1|NA|TRBV4-1
TGCGCCAGCAGCCAAGAGGTAGGGGTGGGCACTGAAGCTTTCTTT
CASSQEVGVGTEAFF
>NA|TRBJ2-2|TRBD1|TRBV18
TGTGCCAGCTTAATGCAGGGGGCGACCGGGGAGCTGTTTTTT
CASLMQGATGELFF
>NA|TRBJ2-2|NA|TRBV7-6
TGTGCCAGTGGCAAGCCCACGGGGGGCGCCGGGGAGCTGTTTTTT
CASGKPTGGAGELFF
>NA|TRBJ2-7|NA|TRBV5-1
TGCGCCAGCAGTTCCCTGACGAACTACGAGCAGTACTTC
CASSSLTNYEQYF
>once|TRBJ1-2|NA|TRBV6-1
TGTGCCAGCAACGACAATCTCCTTGGCGGCTACACCTTC
CASNDNLLGGYTF
>NA|TRBJ2-7|NA|TRBV6-5
TGTGCCAGCAGTTACAACAGGGCGTTCTACGAGCAGTACTTC
CASSYNRAFYEQYF
>NA|TRBJ1-2|NA|TRBV7-9
TGTGCCAGCAGCCCAGACGGGGGCTCCCTCTATGGCTACACCTTC
CASSPDGGSLYGYTF
>NA|TRBJ2-7|TRBD2|TRBV25-1
TGTGCCAGCAGCCGACTAGCGGGAGGGCCACACTACGAGCAGTACTTC
CASSRLAGGPHYEQYF
>NA|TRBJ2-7|NA|TRBV6-6
TGTGCCAGCAGTTTACAGTACAGGTACGAGCAGTACTTC
CASSLQYRYEQYF
>NA|TRBJ2-5|NA|TRBV5-6
TGTGCCAGCAACTACCCGGGAGCCACAACCCAGTACTTC
CASNYPGATTQYF
>NA|TRBJ1-2|TRBD1|TRBV28
TGTGCCAGCAGTTCGGGACAGGGGAGAGCCTATGGCTACACCTTC
CASSSGQGRAYGYTF
>once|TRBJ2-3|NA|TRBV18
TGTGCCAGCTCATCTGGCACAGATACGCAGTATTTT
CASSSGTDTQYF
>NA|TRBJ2-5|NA|TRBV6-6
TGTGCCAGCAGTTACAAAGCGAATCAAGAGACCCAGTACTTC
CASSYKANQETQYF
>NA|TRBJ1-1|NA|TRBV6-5
TGTGCCAGCAAGATCGACAGGTCGTGGAACACTGAAGCTTTCTTT
CASKIDRSWNTEAFF
>once|TRBJ2-7|NA|TRBV27
TGTGCCAGTACCGGGGTCAACACCTACGAGCAGTACTTC
CASTGVNTYEQYF
>NA|TRBJ2-3|TRBD1|TRBV2
TGTGCCAGCAGCGAGGAAGGGGGCAAGATTTTATATACGCAGTATTTT
CASSEEGGKILYTQYF
>NA|TRBJ2-2|NA|TRBV5-1
TGCGCCAGCAGCTTTAGGTCCTCCGGGGAGCTGTTTTTT
CASSFRSSGELFF
>NA|TRBJ2-3|NA|TRBV7-3
TGTGCCAGCAGCCTGCAAGTCACAGATACGCAGTATTTT
CASSLQVTDTQYF
>NA|TRBJ2-1|NA|TRBV5-4
TGTGCCAGCAGCTTGACCTCCGCCCCCTACAATGAGCAGTTCTTC
CASSLTSAPYNEQFF
>NA|TRBJ2-7|NA|TRBV18
TGTGCCAGCTCACCACCGGGCGGAGCCTCCTACGAGCAGTACTTC
CASSPPGGASYEQYF
>once|TRBJ2-5|NA|TRBV2
TGTGCCAGCAGTGAAGGTTCGGGCGAGACCCAGTACTTC
CASSEGSGETQYF
>NA|TRBJ1-2|TRBD1|TRBV28
TGTGCCAGCACCTCCCCAGGGGGCTATGGCTACACCTTC
CASTSPGGYGYTF
>NA|TRBJ1-3|NA|TRBV21-1
TGTGCCAGCAGCAAAGATTTAAGTGGGCAGGATAATAGAAACACCATATATTTT
CASSKDLSGQDNRNTIYF
>NA|TRBJ2-3|NA|TRBV14
TGTGCCAGCAGCTTCCGACGAGATACGCAGTATTTT
CASSFRRDTQYF
>NA|TRBJ2-1|NA|TRBV7-3
TGTGCCAGCAGCTTAAGTTTAGCCCACCGGCACTTCTTC
CASSLSLAHRHFF
>NA|TRBJ1-2|NA|TRBV18
TGTGCCAGCTCACCACTAAAGGAACAGCCGCAGAAAGGCTACACCTTC
CASSPLKEQPQKGYTF
>NA|TRBJ1-1|NA|TRBV19
TGTGCCAGTAGTATGATCCAGGGCACTGAAGCTTTCTTT
CASSMIQGTEAFF
>NA|TRBJ2-3|NA|TRBV28
TGTGCCAGCAGTCGAGTCCCTAGCACAGATACGCAGTATTTT
CASSRVPSTDTQYF
>NA|TRBJ2-7|NA|TRBV11-2
TGTGCCAGCAGCTTAGAGATAGGGGGCGAGCAGTACTTC
CASSLEIGGEQYF